This T cell receptor beta chain was identified during a study of blood T cell repertoires in COVID-19. Background on the study: The study drew acute and convalescent COVID-19 samples from the United States, Italy and Spain.

The CDR3 runs 14 residues. Trimming pared 5 bases from V and 7 bases from J, leaving 12 bases between. Looked up from germline, CDR1 is SGHVS and CDR2 is FQNEAQ. Using immunoSEQ multiplex PCR, the repertoire was profiled, and TCRdb retains in-frame clones only, with some absent. The data contain about 200,000 clones, approximately 86% of them seen just once; the ten biggest clones take up roughly 4.5%. The J gene is TRBJ1-6, the V gene TRBV7-8; no clear D. The sample consisted of PBMCs or T cells enriched from blood (not recorded which). This receptor was taken from a woman under 40 who had been exposed to COVID-19. CDR3: CASSVMRENSPLHF. Here the CDR3 DNA reads TGTGCCAGCAGCGTAATGCGGGAAAATTCACCCCTCCACTTT.